This T cell receptor beta chain comes out of a study of T-cell reconstitution after alpha-beta-depleted transplantation in children. Regarding this clonotype: This sequence may be a read error, since a much larger clone differs from it by one base.

This CDR3 region has 12 residues. In germline, CDR1 is SGHKS, CDR2 YYEKEE (reference sequence). V lost 2 bases to trimming and J lost 3 bases, with 6 bases between them. Using unique molecular identifiers, the investigators prepared the TCRbeta library. TCRdb reprocessed the PCR reads via MiXCR and lists one record per CDR3 protein. The sample shows about 440,000 distinct CDR3 sequences, 43% of them seen only once. This sequence originates from a girl aged 2-15 years with aplastic anemia, due to receive a stem cell transplant. This specimen was PBMCs, taken before TCRalphabeta/CD19-depleted stem cell transplant. This chain connects TRBV5-5 to TRBJ2-7; D unresolved. The CDR3 reads CASSFDDYEQYF. CDR3 in DNA: TGTGCCAGCAGCTTTGACGACTACGAGCAGTACTTC.